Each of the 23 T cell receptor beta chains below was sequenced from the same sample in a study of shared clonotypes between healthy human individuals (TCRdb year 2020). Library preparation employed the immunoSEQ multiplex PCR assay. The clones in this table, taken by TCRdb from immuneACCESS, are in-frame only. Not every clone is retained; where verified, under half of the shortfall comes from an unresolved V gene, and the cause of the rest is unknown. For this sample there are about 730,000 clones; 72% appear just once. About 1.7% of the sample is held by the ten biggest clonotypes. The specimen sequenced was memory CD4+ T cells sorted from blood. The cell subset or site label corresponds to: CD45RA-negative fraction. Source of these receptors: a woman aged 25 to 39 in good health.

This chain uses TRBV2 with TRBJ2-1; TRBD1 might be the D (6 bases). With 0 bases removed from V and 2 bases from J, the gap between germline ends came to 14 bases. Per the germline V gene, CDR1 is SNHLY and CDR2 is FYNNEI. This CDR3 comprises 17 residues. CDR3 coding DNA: TGTGCCAGCAGTGAAGCGTGGGGGCTAGCAGCCTACAATGAGCAGTTCTTC. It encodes CASSEAWGLAAYNEQFF.

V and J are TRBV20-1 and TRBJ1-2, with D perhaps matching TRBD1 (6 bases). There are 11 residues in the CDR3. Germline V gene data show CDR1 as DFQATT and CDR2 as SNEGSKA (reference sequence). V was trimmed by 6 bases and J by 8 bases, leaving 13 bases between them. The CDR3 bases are TGCAGTGCAAGGGACAATGAGGGCTACACCTTC. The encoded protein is CSARDNEGYTF.

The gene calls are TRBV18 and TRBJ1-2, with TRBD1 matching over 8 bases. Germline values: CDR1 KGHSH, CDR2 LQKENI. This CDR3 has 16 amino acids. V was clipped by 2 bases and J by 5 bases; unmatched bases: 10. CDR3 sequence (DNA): TGTGCCAGCTCACCATTACCAGGGGGCTCGGAGTATGGCTACACCTTC. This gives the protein CASSPLPGGSEYGYTF.

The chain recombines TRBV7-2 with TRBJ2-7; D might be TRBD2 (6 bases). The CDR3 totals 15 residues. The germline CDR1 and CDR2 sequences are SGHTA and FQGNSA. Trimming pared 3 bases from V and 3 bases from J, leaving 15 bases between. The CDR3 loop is CASSFNGGAHYEQYF. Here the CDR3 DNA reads TGTGCCAGCAGCTTTAACGGCGGGGCCCACTACGAGCAGTACTTC.

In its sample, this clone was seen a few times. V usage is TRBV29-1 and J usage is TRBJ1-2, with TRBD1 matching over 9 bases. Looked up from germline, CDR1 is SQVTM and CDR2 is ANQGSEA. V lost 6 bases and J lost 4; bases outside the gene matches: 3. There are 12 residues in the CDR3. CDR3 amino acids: CSVAQGAYGYTF. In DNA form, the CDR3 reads TGCAGCGTGGCACAGGGGGCCTATGGCTACACCTTC.

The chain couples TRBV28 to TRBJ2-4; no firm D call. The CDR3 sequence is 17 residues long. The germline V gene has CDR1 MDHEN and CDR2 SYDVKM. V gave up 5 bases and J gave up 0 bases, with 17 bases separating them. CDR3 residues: CASSPLTGGLAKNIQYF. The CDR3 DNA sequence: TGTGCCAGCAGTCCGCTTACGGGCGGTTTAGCCAAAAACATTCAGTACTTC.

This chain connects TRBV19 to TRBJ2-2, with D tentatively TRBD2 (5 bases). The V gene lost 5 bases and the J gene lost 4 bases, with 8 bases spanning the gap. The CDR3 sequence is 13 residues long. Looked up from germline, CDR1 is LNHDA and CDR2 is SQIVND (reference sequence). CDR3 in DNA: TGTGCCAGTAGTCCCGAGGGCACCGGGGAGCTGTTTTTT. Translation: CASSPEGTGELFF.

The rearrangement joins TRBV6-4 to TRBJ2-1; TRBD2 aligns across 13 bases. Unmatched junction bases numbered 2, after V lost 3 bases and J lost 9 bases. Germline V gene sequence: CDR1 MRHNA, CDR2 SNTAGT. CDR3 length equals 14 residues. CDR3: CASSELAGGSEQFF. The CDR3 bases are TGTGCCAGCAGTGAACTAGCGGGAGGGTCTGAGCAGTTCTTC.

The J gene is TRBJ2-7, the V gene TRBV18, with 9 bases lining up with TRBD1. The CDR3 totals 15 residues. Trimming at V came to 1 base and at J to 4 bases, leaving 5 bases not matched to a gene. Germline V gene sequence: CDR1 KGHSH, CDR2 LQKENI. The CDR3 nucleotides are TGTGCCAGCTCACCACGAGGCGGACAGGGGTACGAGCAGTACTTC. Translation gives CASSPRGGQGYEQYF.

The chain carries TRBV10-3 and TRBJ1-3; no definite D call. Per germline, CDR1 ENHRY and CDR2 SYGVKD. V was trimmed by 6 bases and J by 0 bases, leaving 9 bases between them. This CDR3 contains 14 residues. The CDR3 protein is CAIRGSISGNTIYF. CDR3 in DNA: TGTGCCATCAGGGGTTCCATCTCTGGAAACACCATATATTTT.

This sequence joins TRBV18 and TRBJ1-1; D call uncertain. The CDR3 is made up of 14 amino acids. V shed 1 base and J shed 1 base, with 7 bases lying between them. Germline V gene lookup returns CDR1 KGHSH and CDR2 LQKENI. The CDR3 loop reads CASSPQRTNTEAFF. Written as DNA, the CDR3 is TGTGCCAGCTCACCACAGAGGACGAACACTGAAGCTTTCTTT.

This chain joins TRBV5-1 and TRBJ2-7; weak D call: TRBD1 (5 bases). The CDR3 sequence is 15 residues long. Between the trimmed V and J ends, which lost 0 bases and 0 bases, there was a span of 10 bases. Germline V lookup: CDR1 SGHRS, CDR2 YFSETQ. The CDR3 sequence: CASSLGFQGSYEQYF. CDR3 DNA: TGCGCCAGCAGCTTGGGTTTCCAGGGCTCCTACGAGCAGTACTTC.

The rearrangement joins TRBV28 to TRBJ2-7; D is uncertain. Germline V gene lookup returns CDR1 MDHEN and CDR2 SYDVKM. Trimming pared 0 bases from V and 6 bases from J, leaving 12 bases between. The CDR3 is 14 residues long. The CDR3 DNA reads TGTGCCAGCAGTTTATGGGCACCCACGCGCGAGCAGTACTTC. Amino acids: CASSLWAPTREQYF.

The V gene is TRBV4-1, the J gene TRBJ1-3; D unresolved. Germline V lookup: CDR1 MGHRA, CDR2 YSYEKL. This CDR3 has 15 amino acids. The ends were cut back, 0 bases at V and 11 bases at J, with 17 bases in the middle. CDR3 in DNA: TGCGCCAGCAGCCAAGATTTGGCGGGGAACCCAGCCATATATTTT. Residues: CASSQDLAGNPAIYF.

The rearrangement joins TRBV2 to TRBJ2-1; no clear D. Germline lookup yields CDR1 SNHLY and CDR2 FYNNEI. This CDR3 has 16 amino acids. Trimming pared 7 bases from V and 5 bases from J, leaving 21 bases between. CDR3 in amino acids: CASTNLALRSNNEQFF. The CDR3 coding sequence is TGTGCCAGCACGAACTTGGCGCTTAGAAGTAACAATGAGCAGTTCTTC.

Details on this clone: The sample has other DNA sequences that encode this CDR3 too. In DNA form, the CDR3 reads TGCAGCGTTGAAGGTGGCGCCACAGATACGCAGTATTTT. This translates into CSVEGGATDTQYF. The rearrangement uses TRBV29-1 and TRBJ2-3; unclear D gene. Looked up from germline, CDR1 is SQVTM and CDR2 is ANQGSEA. CDR3 size: 13 residues. Trimming shortened V by 1 base and J by 2 bases, and 7 bases separated the two germline ends.

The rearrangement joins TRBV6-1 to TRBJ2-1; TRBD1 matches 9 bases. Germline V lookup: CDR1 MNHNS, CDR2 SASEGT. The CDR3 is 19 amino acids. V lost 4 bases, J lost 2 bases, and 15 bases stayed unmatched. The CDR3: CASSGRVSVNRGPYNEQFF. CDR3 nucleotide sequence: TGTGCCAGCAGTGGAAGGGTTAGTGTTAACAGGGGGCCCTACAATGAGCAGTTCTTC.

The CDR3 DNA sequence: TGCGCCAGCAGCAACGGACAGGGGCGCTACGAGCAGTACTTC. Protein: CASSNGQGRYEQYF. The chain has TRBV5-1 and TRBJ2-7; 9 nucleotides line up with TRBD1. Germline V gene sequence: CDR1 SGHRS, CDR2 YFSETQ. Trimming removed 4 bases from V and 3 bases from J; junction bases left unmatched: 5. This CDR3 region has 14 residues.

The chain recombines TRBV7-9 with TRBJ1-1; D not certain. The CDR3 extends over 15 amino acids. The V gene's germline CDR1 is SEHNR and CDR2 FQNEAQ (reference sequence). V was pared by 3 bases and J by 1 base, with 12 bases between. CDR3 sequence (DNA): TGTGCCAGCAGCTTCCAGACAAGTAGGAACACTGAAGCTTTCTTT. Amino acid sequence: CASSFQTSRNTEAFF.

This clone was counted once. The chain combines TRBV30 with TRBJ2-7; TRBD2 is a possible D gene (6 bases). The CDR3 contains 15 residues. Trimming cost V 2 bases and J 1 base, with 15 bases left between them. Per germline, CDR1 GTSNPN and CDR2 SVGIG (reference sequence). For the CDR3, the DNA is TGTGCCTGGAGTCCCCATGACGGGAGATCCTACGAGCAGTACTTC. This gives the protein CAWSPHDGRSYEQYF.

Written as DNA, the CDR3 is TGTGCCAGCAGTACCACGTGGGGGGGCGCAACTAATGAAAAACTGTTTTTT. As protein: CASSTTWGGATNEKLFF. V usage is TRBV25-1 and J usage is TRBJ1-4; possible D gene TRBD1, 6 bases. Trimming removed 5 bases from V and 0 bases from J, with 16 bases in between. Germline-derived CDR1 and CDR2 are MGHDK and SYGVNS. This CDR3 is built from 17 residues.

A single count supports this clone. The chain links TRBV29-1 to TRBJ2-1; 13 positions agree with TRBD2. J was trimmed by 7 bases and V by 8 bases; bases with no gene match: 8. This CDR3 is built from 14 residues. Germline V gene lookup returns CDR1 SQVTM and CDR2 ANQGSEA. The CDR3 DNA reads TGCAGCTCAACCGGGACTAGCGGGAAGAATGAGCAGTTCTTC. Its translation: CSSTGTSGKNEQFF.

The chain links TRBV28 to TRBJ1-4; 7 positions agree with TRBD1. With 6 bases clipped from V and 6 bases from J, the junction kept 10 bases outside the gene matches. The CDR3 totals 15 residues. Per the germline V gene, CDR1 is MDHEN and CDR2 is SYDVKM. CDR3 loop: CASRYLTGRDEKLFF. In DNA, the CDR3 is TGTGCCAGCAGATATCTGACAGGGAGGGATGAAAAACTGTTTTTT. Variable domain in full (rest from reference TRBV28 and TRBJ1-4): DVKVTQSSRYLVKRTGEKVFLECVQDMDHENMFWYRQDPGLGLRLIYFSYDVKMKEKGDIPEGYSVSREKKERFSLILESASTNQTSMYLCASRYLTGRDEKLFFGSGTQLSVL.